These 30 T cell receptor beta chains share one sample of origin, sequenced in a study of blood T cell repertoires in COVID-19. The repertoire was sequenced with immunoSEQ multiplex PCR; TCRdb's copy has only in-frame clones and lacks some. The data contain tens of thousands of clones, approximately 85% of them singletons. Source material: peripheral blood. All receptors come from a human donor in a cohort sampled during active COVID-19.

CDR3 bases: TGTGCCAGTAGGGGACTAGCGGGGGGGCAAGAGACCCAGTACTTC. This gives the protein CASRGLAGGQETQYF. The chain is built from TRBV19 and TRBJ2-5; 16 bases are shared with TRBD2. Per germline, CDR1 LNHDA and CDR2 SQIVND (reference sequence). CDR3 length: 15 residues. V lost 6 bases to trimming and J lost 2 bases; unmatched junction nucleotides: 0.

This clone was counted a few times. The chain recombines TRBV29-1 with TRBJ1-5; TRBD1 is a possible D gene (6 bases). The V and J ends lost 1 base and 11 bases respectively, with 9 bases between them. The CDR3 extends over 11 amino acids. In germline, CDR1 is SQVTM, CDR2 ANQGSEA. This CDR3 reads CSVEGAGAQHF. The CDR3 DNA sequence: TGCAGCGTTGAAGGGGCAGGGGCCCAGCATTTT.

This sequence joins TRBV24-1 and TRBJ1-1, with D maybe TRBD1 (6 bases). The CDR3 is made up of 12 amino acids. In germline, CDR1 is KGHDR, CDR2 SFDVKD. Trimming cost V 3 bases and J 8 bases, with 9 bases left between them. In nucleotides, the CDR3 is TGTGCCACCAGTGATCACAGGGAAGAAGCTTTCTTT. Its protein product is CATSDHREEAFF.

The chain couples TRBV9 to TRBJ2-1; 7 bases align to TRBD2. This CDR3 is 14 amino acids long. J lost 3 bases, V lost 4 bases, and 4 bases had no gene match. Per the germline V gene, CDR1 is SGDLS and CDR2 is YYNGEE. Here the CDR3 reads CASSPGLGYNEQFF. CDR3 bases: TGTGCCAGCAGCCCAGGACTAGGCTACAATGAGCAGTTCTTC.

The chain uses TRBV10-1 and TRBJ2-3, with a tentative D call TRBD2 (6 bases). The germline V and J ends were trimmed by 0 bases and 3 bases, with 10 bases remaining between them. Germline CDR1 WNHNN, CDR2 SYGVQD (reference sequence). This CDR3 is built from 15 residues. CDR3 sequence (DNA): TGCGCCAGCAGTGAGTCGGGGACTTCTACAGATACGCAGTATTTT. It yields the protein CASSESGTSTDTQYF.

The rearrangement uses TRBV6-6 and TRBJ2-7; 9 nucleotides agree with TRBD1. After removal of 4 bases from V and 5 bases from J, the junction contained 6 bases not matched to a gene. Germline V CDR1 and CDR2: MNHNY, SVGAGI (reference sequence). CDR3 length: 14 residues. This CDR3 reads CASSSQGAPNEQYF. The CDR3 coding sequence is TGTGCCAGCAGTTCACAGGGGGCTCCCAACGAGCAGTACTTC.

The J gene is TRBJ2-7, the V gene TRBV6-5; 10 nucleotides match TRBD1. Germline values: CDR1 MNHEY, CDR2 SVGAGI. V was clipped by 7 bases and J by 5 bases; unmatched bases: 5. The CDR3 length is 13 residues. This chain's CDR3 is CASKRQGANEQYF. The DNA for the CDR3 is TGTGCCAGCAAAAGACAGGGGGCAAACGAGCAGTACTTC.

The chain carries TRBV12-3 or TRBV12-4 and TRBJ2-7; 8 nucleotides agree with TRBD1. The CDR3 sequence is 13 residues long. The junction had 9 bases not matched to a gene; V was cut back by 10 bases and J by 4 bases. The CDR3 nucleotides are TGTGCCACCAAGTGGGGGACAGGTTACGAGCAGTACTTC. Protein: CATKWGTGYEQYF.

The rearrangement links TRBV6-6 to TRBJ2-7; D remains ambiguous. The V gene's germline CDR1 is MNHNY and CDR2 SVGAGI (reference sequence). This CDR3 is built from 11 residues. Trimming shortened V by 5 bases and J by 4 bases, and 6 bases separated the two germline ends. CDR3 DNA sequence: TGTGCCAGCAGTCCCCAGTACGAGCAGTACTTC. It translates to CASSPQYEQYF.

The chain combines TRBV29-1 with TRBJ2-7; TRBD2 might be the D (5 bases). Germline V gives CDR1 SQVTM, CDR2 ANQGSEA. This CDR3 contains 13 residues. Trimming left V 6 bases short and J 3 bases short, with 15 bases between. CDR3 sequence reads: CSVTVSAGYEQYF. Written as DNA, the CDR3 is TGCAGCGTCACCGTCTCCGCGGGCTACGAGCAGTACTTC.

This clone was seen a single time. V usage is TRBV11-2 and J usage is TRBJ2-3; no clear D gene. Germline assignment: CDR1 SGHAT and CDR2 FQNNGV. The V end lost 1 base, the J end lost 6 bases, and 2 bases lay between the germline ends. This CDR3 comprises 11 residues. CDR3 bases: TGTGCCAGCAGCTTAGCGGATACGCAGTATTTT. This sequence encodes CASSLADTQYF.

The chain carries TRBV11-3 and TRBJ1-2; TRBD1 aligns across 7 bases. The CDR3 sequence is 14 residues long. Germline CDR1 reads SGHNT; CDR2 reads YENEEA. Trimming cost V 5 bases and J 3 bases; bases outside gene matches: 6. CDR3 sequence (DNA): TGTGCCAGCAGCCAAACAGGGGTCGACTATGGCTACACCTTC. This sequence encodes CASSQTGVDYGYTF.

The CDR3 spells CASRIKGRGSPLHF. Here the CDR3 DNA reads TGTGCCAGTAGGATAAAGGGCAGGGGTTCACCCCTCCACTTT. The chain links TRBV19 to TRBJ1-6; TRBD1 might be the D (6 bases). CDR1 LNHDA and CDR2 SQIVND come from the germline V gene (reference sequence). The V and J ends lost 6 bases and 9 bases respectively, with 15 bases between them. This CDR3 contains 14 residues.

The chain recombines TRBV29-1 with TRBJ1-2, with D maybe TRBD1 (5 bases). The CDR3 covers 14 residues. V was pared by 7 bases and J by 3 bases, with 18 bases between. CDR1 is SQVTM, CDR2 ANQGSEA, per germline. The CDR3 loop is CSAVSPGSDYGYTF. The DNA of the CDR3 is TGCAGCGCTGTCTCACCAGGGTCTGACTATGGCTACACCTTC.

The V and J genes are TRBV6-6 and TRBJ2-7; possible D gene TRBD2, 6 bases. The CDR3 is 12 residues long. Germline V gene sequence: CDR1 MNHNY, CDR2 SVGAGI (reference sequence). The V and J ends lost 6 bases and 6 bases respectively, with 12 bases between them. The CDR3 sequence is CASSGGVGEQYF. The CDR3 DNA is TGTGCCAGCAGCGGCGGGGTAGGCGAGCAGTACTTC.

The chain employs TRBV6-5 and TRBJ1-2; tentatively, D is TRBD1 (5 bases). CDR3 length: 13 amino acids. V lost 4 bases and J 4 bases, leaving 10 bases between the germline ends. CDR1 and CDR2 (germline): MNHEY, SVGAGI. This CDR3 is CASSSGFRYGYTF. Written as DNA, the CDR3 is TGTGCCAGCAGTTCAGGGTTTCGCTATGGCTACACCTTC.

The chain has TRBV5-1 and TRBJ2-2, with 7 bases matching TRBD2. Germline trimming cut 0 bases from V and 7 bases from J; bases unmatched to any gene: 6. The CDR3 is made up of 15 amino acids. CDR1 and CDR2 (germline): SGHRS, YFSETQ. CDR3 loop: CASSLEVSGGGELFF. CDR3 nucleotides: TGCGCCAGCAGCTTGGAGGTCTCGGGAGGCGGGGAGCTGTTTTTT. The full variable domain, with the rest looked up from reference TRBV5-1 and TRBJ2-2, is KAGVTQTPRYLIKTRGQQVTLSCSPISGHRSVSWYQQTPGQGLQFLFEYFSETQRNKGNFPGRFSGRQFSNSRSEMNVSTLELGDSALYLCASSLEVSGGGELFFGEGSRLTVL.

This chain links TRBV19 with TRBJ2-3, with 8 positions matching TRBD1. Losses at the gene ends were 5 bases for V and 4 bases for J; bases not matched to a gene: 2. This CDR3 comprises 13 residues. CDR1 and CDR2 from the germline V gene are LNHDA and SQIVND (reference sequence). The CDR3 sequence is CASSQGQADTQYF. CDR3 in DNA: TGTGCCAGTAGTCAGGGACAGGCAGATACGCAGTATTTT. The complete variable domain, with remaining parts taken from reference TRBV19 and TRBJ2-3, reads DGGITQSPKYLFRKEGQNVTLSCEQNLNHDAMYWYRQDPGQGLRLIYYSQIVNDFQKGDIAEGYSVSREKKESFPLTVTSAQKNPTAFYLCASSQGQADTQYFGPGTRLTVL.

The rearrangement links TRBV10-3 to TRBJ2-7; TRBD2 matches at 10 bases. CDR1 ENHRY and CDR2 SYGVKD come from the germline V gene. Losses at the gene ends were 5 bases for V and 6 bases for J; bases not matched to a gene: 10. The CDR3 has 15 residues. The CDR3 DNA follows: TGTGCCATCAGTCCGACTAGCGGGCGTAATCTCGAGCAGTACTTC. Translation: CAISPTSGRNLEQYF.

This chain connects TRBV4-1 to TRBJ1-2; 11 nucleotides match TRBD1. Germline-derived CDR1 and CDR2 are MGHRA and YSYEKL. V shed 6 bases and J 3 bases; nucleotides not matched to a gene: 9. There are 16 residues in the CDR3. The CDR3 sequence: CASRPIRDRGDYGYTF. CDR3 coding DNA: TGCGCCAGCAGACCAATCCGGGACAGGGGGGACTATGGCTACACCTTC.

V gene TRBV29-1 combines with J gene TRBJ1-2, with D perhaps matching TRBD1 (6 bases). CDR1 is SQVTM, CDR2 ANQGSEA, per germline. The CDR3 loop spans 13 amino acids. Trimming pared 3 bases from V and 5 bases from J, leaving 13 bases between. The CDR3 region has the DNA TGCAGCGTTGAGGTCGGACAGCAGTATGGCTACACCTTC. Its translation is CSVEVGQQYGYTF.

This chain joins TRBV10-2 and TRBJ2-5; TRBD2 aligns across 8 bases. Germline V lookup: CDR1 WSHSY, CDR2 SAAADI. V shed 0 bases, J shed 1 base, and the junction held 13 bases outside the gene matches. This CDR3 spans 19 amino acids. The CDR3 DNA sequence: TGCGCCAGCAGTGAGTCCGGGGGACTAGTCATGGGCCCCCAAGAGACCCAGTACTTC. It translates to CASSESGGLVMGPQETQYF.

This rearrangement joins TRBV15 to TRBJ2-2, with unresolved D. Trimming pared 5 bases from V and 5 bases from J, leaving 3 bases between. The CDR3 sequence is 11 residues long. Germline values: CDR1 LNHNV, CDR2 YYDKDF (reference sequence). CDR3 residues: CATSRTGELFF. DNA for the CDR3: TGTGCCACCAGCCGTACCGGGGAGCTGTTTTTT.

V is TRBV7-6 and J is TRBJ2-5; D is perhaps TRBD2 (6 bases). Germline V CDR1 and CDR2: SGHVS, FNYEAQ. The CDR3 loop spans 14 amino acids. V lost 5 bases to trimming and J lost 0 bases, with 10 bases between them. This CDR3 reads CASSVGTYQETQYF. The CDR3 DNA reads as TGTGCCAGCAGCGTGGGGACTTACCAAGAGACCCAGTACTTC.

The genes are TRBV3-1 (or the pseudogene TRBV3-2) and TRBJ2-5; 7 bases are a match to TRBD1. Per germline, CDR1 LGHDT and CDR2 YNNKEL (reference sequence). The CDR3 runs to 15 residues. The trim removed 4 bases at V and 0 bases at J, leaving 5 bases unmatched. The CDR3 loop is CASSRAGGYQETQYF. In DNA form, the CDR3 reads TGTGCCAGCAGCCGAGCAGGGGGTTACCAAGAGACCCAGTACTTC.

The chain links TRBV7-6 to TRBJ2-5; the D is unclear. CDR3 length equals 12 residues. V was clipped by 2 bases and J by 2 bases, with 3 bases between them. Germline V gene data show CDR1 as SGHVS and CDR2 as FNYEAQ. The CDR3 DNA is TGTGCCAGCAGCTTAACACAAGAGACCCAGTACTTC. It codes for CASSLTQETQYF.

J is TRBJ1-6 and V is TRBV7-2, with TRBD1 matching 9 bases. V lost 5 bases and J lost 4; bases outside the gene matches: 3. Germline-derived CDR1 and CDR2 are SGHTA and FQGNSA. CDR3 length: 15 amino acids. CDR3 in DNA: TGTGCCAGCAGCAGACAGGGGGATTATAATTCACCCCTCCACTTT. This gives the protein CASSRQGDYNSPLHF.

CDR3 bases: TGTGCCAGCAGCCCAGATCCAGGGGGCGCCGGGGAGCTGTTTTTT. Translation: CASSPDPGGAGELFF. The chain uses TRBV11-2 and TRBJ2-2; 8 nucleotides line up with TRBD1. Looked up from germline, CDR1 is SGHAT and CDR2 is FQNNGV. The CDR3 is made up of 15 amino acids. The ends lost 5 bases at V and 6 bases at J; junction bases unmatched: 8.

This clone showed up just a few times. J is TRBJ1-6 and V is TRBV10-3, with TRBD1 identical over 8 bases. Germline V CDR1 and CDR2: ENHRY, SYGVKD. The CDR3 sequence is 15 residues long. V shed 10 bases, J shed 8 bases, and the junction held 13 bases outside the gene matches. The CDR3 coding sequence is TGTGCCACCGACGGACAGGGTCCGATTCATTCACCCCTCCACTTT. Protein product: CATDGQGPIHSPLHF.

The J gene is TRBJ2-7, the V gene TRBV6-5; 7 bases match TRBD2. Germline V gene data show CDR1 as MNHEY and CDR2 as SVGAGI. The CDR3 is 13 residues long. With 10 bases clipped from V and 0 bases from J, the junction kept 6 bases outside the gene matches. The CDR3 sequence: CATRASGSYEQYF. DNA of the CDR3: TGTGCCACCAGGGCTAGCGGCTCCTACGAGCAGTACTTC.